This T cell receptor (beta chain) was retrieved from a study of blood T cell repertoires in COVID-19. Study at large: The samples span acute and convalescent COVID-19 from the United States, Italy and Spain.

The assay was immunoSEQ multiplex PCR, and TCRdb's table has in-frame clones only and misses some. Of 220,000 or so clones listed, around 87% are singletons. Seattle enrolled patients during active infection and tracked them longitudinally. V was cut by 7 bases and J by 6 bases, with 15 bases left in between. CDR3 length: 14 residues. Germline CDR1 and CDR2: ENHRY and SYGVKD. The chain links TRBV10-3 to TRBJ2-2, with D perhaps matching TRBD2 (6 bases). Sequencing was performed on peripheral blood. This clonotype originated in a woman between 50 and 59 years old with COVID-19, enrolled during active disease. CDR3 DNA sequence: TGTGCCATCAACGGGGGAGAGTTGTCCGGGGAGCTGTTTTTT. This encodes CAINGGELSGELFF.